This T cell receptor (beta chain) derives from a study of blood T cell repertoires in COVID-19. Study at large: Donors in the United States, Italy and Spain gave samples during acute or convalescent COVID-19. Nucleic acid was either cDNA or gDNA, and it came from T cells, B-cell-depleted T cells, or PBMCs.

Original data processing: Amplifying reference gene primers gave estimates of nucleated cell counts. This table comes from immunoSEQ multiplex PCR, and its TCRdb copy is limited to in-frame clones, with some not included. V and J calls and clone size are copied from that table; D and trimming were computed from the DNA. The sample has 60,000 to 70,000 clones; about 74% are singletons. The CDR3 has 13 residues. The germline gives CDR1 SEHNR, CDR2 FQNEAQ (reference sequence). The ends were cut back, 2 bases at V and 3 bases at J, with 7 bases in the middle. This chain connects TRBV7-9 to TRBJ1-1; D uncertain. This receptor was obtained from a woman aged 80 or over with acute or convalescent COVID-19. Source material: peripheral blood. CDR3 sequence (DNA): TGTGCCAGCAGCTTACGGGTTTACACTGAAGCTTTCTTT. Residues: CASSLRVYTEAFF.